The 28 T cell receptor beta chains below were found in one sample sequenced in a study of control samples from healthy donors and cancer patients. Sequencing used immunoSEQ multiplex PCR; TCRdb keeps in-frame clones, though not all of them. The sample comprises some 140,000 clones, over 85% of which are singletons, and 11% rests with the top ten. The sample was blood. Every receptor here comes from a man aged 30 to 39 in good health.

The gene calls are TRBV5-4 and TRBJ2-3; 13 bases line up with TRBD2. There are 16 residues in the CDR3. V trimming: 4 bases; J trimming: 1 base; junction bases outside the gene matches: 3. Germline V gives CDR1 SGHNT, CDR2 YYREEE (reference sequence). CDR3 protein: CASSVGLAGGTDTQYF. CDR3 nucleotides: TGTGCCAGCAGCGTAGGACTAGCGGGGGGCACAGATACGCAGTATTTT.

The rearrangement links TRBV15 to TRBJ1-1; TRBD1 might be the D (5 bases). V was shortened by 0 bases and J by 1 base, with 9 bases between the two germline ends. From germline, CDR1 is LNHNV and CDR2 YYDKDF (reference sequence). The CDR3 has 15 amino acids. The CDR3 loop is CATSRDLGPNTEAFF. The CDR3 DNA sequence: TGTGCCACCAGCAGAGATTTGGGGCCGAACACTGAAGCTTTCTTT.

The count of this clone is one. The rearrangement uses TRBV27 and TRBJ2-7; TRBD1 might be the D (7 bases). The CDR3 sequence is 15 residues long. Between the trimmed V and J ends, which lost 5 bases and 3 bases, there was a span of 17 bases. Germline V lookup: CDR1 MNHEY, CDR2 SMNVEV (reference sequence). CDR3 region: CASSRPGRGVYEQYF. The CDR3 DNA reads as TGTGCCAGCAGTCGCCCCGGCAGGGGGGTCTACGAGCAGTACTTC.

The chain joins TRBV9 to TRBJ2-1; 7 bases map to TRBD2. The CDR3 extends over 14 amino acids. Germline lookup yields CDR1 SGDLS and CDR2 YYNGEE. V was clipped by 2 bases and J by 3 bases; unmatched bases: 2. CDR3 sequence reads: CASSVGTIYNEQFF. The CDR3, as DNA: TGTGCCAGCAGCGTCGGGACTATCTACAATGAGCAGTTCTTC. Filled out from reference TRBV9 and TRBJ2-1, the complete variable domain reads DSGVTQTPKHLITATGQRVTLRCSPRSGDLSVYWYQQSLDQGLQFLIQYYNGEERAKGNILERFSAQQFPDLHSELNLSSLELGDSALYFCASSVGTIYNEQFFGPGTRLTVL.

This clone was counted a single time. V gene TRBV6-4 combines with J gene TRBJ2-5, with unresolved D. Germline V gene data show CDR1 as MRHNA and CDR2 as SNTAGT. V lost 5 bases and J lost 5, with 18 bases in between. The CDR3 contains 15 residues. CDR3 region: CASSLDASKRETQYF. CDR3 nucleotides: TGTGCCAGCAGTTTGGACGCGTCTAAAAGGGAGACCCAGTACTTC.

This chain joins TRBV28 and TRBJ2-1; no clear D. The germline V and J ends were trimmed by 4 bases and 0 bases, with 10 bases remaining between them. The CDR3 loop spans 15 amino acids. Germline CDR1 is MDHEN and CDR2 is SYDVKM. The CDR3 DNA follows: TGTGCCAGCAGTTCGGGTTCAAGCTCCTACAATGAGCAGTTCTTC. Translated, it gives CASSSGSSSYNEQFF.

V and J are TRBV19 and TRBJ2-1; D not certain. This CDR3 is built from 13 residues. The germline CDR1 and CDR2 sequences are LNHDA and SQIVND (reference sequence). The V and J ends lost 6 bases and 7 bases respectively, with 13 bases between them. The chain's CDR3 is CASSPGRYNEQFF. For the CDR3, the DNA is TGTGCCAGTAGCCCCGGTAGGTATAATGAGCAGTTCTTC. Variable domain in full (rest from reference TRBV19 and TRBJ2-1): DGGITQSPKYLFRKEGQNVTLSCEQNLNHDAMYWYRQDPGQGLRLIYYSQIVNDFQKGDIAEGYSVSREKKESFPLTVTSAQKNPTAFYLCASSPGRYNEQFFGPGTRLTVL.

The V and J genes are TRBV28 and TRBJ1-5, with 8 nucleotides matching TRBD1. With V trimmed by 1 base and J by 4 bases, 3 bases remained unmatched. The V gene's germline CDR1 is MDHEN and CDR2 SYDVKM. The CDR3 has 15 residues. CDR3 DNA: TGTGCCAGCAGTTTATACAGGGGGTTGAATCAGCCCCAGCATTTT. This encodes CASSLYRGLNQPQHF.

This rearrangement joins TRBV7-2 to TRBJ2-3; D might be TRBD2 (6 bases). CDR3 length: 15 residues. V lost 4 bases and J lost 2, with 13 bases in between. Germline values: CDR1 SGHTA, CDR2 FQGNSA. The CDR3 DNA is TGTGCCAGCAGCTCCCGACTAGGACACACAGATACGCAGTATTTT. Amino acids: CASSSRLGHTDTQYF.

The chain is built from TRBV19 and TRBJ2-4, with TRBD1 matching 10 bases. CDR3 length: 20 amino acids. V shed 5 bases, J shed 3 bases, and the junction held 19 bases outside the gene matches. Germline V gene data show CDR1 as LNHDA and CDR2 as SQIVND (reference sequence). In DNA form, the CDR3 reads TGTGCCAGTAGTCGAAAGCCGGGACAGGGGATTCTTGTCGACAAAAACATTCAGTACTTC. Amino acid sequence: CASSRKPGQGILVDKNIQYF.

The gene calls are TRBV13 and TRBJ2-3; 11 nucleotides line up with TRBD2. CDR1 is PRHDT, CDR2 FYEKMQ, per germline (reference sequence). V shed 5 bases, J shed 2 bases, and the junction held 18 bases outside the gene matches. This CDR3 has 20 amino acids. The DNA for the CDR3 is TGTGCCAGCAGCATTCGTCGACTAGCGGGAAGACTGACTTCCACAGATACGCAGTATTTT. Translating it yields CASSIRRLAGRLTSTDTQYF.

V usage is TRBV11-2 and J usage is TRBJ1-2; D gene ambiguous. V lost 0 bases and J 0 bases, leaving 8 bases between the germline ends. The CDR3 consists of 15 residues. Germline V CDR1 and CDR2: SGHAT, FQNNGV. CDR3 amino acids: CASSLDGGANYGYTF. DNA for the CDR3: TGTGCCAGCAGCTTAGATGGAGGAGCTAACTATGGCTACACCTTC.

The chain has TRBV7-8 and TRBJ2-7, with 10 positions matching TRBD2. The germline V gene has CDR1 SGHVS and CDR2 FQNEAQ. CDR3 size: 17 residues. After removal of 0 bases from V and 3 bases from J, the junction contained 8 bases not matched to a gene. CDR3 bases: TGTGCCAGCAGCTTAGCCTCTGGCTCTAGCGGGAGCTACGAGCAGTACTTC. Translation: CASSLASGSSGSYEQYF.

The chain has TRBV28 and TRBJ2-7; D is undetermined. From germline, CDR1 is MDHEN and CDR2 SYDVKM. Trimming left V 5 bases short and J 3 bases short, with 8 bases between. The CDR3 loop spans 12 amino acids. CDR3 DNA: TGTGCCAGCAGTCCCCCCCACTACGAGCAGTACTTC. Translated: CASSPPHYEQYF.

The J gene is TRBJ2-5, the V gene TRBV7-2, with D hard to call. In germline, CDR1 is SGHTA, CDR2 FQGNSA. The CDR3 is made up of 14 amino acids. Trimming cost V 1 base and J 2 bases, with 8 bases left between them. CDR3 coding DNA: TGTGCCAGCAGCTTAGTAGTCAGTCAAGAGACCCAGTACTTC. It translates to CASSLVVSQETQYF.

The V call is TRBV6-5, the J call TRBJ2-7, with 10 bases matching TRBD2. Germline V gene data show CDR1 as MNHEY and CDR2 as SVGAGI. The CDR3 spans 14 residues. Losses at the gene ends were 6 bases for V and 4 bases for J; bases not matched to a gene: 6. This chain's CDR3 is CASSRLAGDYEQYF. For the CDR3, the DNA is TGTGCCAGCAGCCGCCTAGCGGGAGATTACGAGCAGTACTTC.

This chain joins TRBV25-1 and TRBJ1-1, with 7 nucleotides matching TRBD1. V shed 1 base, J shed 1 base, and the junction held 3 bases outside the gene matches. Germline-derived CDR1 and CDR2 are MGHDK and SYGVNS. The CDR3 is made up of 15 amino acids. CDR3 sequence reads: CASSESRTGNTEAFF. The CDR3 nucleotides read TGTGCCAGCAGTGAATCTCGGACAGGGAACACTGAAGCTTTCTTT. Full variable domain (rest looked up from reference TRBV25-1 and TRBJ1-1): EADIYQTPRYLVIGTGKKITLECSQTMGHDKMYWYQQDPGMELHLIHYSYGVNSTEKGDLSSESTVSRIRTEHFPLTLESARPSHTSQYLCASSESRTGNTEAFFGQGTRLTVV.

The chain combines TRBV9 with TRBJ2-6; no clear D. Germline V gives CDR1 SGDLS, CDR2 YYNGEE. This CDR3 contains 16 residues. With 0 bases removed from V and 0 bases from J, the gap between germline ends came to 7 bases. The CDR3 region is CASSVVASSGANVLTF. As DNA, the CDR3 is TGTGCCAGCAGCGTAGTGGCTTCCTCTGGGGCCAACGTCCTGACTTTC.

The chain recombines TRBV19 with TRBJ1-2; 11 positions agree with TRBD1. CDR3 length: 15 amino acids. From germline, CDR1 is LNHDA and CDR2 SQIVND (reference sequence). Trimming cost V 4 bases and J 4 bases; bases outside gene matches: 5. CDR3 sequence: CASSTRTGGGYGYTF. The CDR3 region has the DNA TGTGCCAGTAGTACACGGACAGGGGGCGGCTATGGCTACACCTTC.

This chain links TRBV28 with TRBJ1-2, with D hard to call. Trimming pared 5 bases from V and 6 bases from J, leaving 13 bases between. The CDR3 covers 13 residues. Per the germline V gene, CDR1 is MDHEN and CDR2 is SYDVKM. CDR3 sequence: CASSSGSRNGYTF. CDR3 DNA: TGTGCCAGCAGTAGCGGATCCAGGAATGGCTACACCTTC.

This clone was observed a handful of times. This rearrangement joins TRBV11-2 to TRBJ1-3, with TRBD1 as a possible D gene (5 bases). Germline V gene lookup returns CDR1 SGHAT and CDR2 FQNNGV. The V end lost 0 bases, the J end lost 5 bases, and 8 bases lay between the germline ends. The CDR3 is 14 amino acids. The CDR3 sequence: CASSLESGRNTIYF. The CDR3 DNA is TGTGCCAGCAGCTTAGAGTCAGGGAGAAACACCATATATTTT.

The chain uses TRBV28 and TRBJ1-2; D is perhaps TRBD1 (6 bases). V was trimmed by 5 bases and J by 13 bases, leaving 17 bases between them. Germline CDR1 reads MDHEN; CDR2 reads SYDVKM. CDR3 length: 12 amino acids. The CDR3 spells CASSTGFLLSTF. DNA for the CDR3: TGTGCCAGCAGTACAGGGTTTTTACTGAGCACCTTC.

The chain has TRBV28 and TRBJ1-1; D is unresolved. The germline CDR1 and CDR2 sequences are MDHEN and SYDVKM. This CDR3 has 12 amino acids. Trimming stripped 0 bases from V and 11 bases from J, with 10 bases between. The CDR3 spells CASSLWAFGAFF. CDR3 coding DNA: TGTGCCAGCAGTTTATGGGCGTTTGGGGCTTTCTTT.

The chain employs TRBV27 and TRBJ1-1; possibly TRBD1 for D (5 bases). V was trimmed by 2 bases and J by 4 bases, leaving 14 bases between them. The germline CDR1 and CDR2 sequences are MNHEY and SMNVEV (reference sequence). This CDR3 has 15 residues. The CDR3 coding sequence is TGTGCCAGCAGTTTACGATCAGGGTCGAGCACTGAAGCTTTCTTT. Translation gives CASSLRSGSSTEAFF.

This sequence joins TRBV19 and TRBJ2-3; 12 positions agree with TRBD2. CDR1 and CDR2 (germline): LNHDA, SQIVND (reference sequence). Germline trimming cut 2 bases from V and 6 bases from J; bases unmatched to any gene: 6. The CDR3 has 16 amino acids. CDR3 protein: CASSILAGGMVDTQYF. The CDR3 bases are TGTGCCAGTAGTATACTAGCGGGAGGGATGGTTGATACGCAGTATTTT. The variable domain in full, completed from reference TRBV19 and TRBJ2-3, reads DGGITQSPKYLFRKEGQNVTLSCEQNLNHDAMYWYRQDPGQGLRLIYYSQIVNDFQKGDIAEGYSVSREKKESFPLTVTSAQKNPTAFYLCASSILAGGMVDTQYFGPGTRLTVL.

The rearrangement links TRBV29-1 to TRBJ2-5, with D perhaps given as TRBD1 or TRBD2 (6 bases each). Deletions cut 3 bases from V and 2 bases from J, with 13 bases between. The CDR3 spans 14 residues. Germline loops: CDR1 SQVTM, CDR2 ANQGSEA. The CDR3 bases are TGCAGCGTTGAGATGGGGGGCATACAAGAGACCCAGTACTTC. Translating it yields CSVEMGGIQETQYF.

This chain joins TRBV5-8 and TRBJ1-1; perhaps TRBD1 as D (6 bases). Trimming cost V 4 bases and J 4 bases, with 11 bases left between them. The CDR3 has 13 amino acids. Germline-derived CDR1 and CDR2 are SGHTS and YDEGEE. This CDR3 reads CASSPDRITEAFF. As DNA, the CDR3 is TGTGCCAGCAGCCCAGACAGGATCACTGAAGCTTTCTTT.

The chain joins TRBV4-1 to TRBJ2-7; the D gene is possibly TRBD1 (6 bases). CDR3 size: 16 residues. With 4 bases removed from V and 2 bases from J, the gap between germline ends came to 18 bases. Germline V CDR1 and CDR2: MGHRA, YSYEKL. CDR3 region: CASSRTGTPSTYEQYF. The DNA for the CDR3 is TGCGCCAGCAGCCGAACCGGGACACCGAGCACCTACGAGCAGTACTTC.